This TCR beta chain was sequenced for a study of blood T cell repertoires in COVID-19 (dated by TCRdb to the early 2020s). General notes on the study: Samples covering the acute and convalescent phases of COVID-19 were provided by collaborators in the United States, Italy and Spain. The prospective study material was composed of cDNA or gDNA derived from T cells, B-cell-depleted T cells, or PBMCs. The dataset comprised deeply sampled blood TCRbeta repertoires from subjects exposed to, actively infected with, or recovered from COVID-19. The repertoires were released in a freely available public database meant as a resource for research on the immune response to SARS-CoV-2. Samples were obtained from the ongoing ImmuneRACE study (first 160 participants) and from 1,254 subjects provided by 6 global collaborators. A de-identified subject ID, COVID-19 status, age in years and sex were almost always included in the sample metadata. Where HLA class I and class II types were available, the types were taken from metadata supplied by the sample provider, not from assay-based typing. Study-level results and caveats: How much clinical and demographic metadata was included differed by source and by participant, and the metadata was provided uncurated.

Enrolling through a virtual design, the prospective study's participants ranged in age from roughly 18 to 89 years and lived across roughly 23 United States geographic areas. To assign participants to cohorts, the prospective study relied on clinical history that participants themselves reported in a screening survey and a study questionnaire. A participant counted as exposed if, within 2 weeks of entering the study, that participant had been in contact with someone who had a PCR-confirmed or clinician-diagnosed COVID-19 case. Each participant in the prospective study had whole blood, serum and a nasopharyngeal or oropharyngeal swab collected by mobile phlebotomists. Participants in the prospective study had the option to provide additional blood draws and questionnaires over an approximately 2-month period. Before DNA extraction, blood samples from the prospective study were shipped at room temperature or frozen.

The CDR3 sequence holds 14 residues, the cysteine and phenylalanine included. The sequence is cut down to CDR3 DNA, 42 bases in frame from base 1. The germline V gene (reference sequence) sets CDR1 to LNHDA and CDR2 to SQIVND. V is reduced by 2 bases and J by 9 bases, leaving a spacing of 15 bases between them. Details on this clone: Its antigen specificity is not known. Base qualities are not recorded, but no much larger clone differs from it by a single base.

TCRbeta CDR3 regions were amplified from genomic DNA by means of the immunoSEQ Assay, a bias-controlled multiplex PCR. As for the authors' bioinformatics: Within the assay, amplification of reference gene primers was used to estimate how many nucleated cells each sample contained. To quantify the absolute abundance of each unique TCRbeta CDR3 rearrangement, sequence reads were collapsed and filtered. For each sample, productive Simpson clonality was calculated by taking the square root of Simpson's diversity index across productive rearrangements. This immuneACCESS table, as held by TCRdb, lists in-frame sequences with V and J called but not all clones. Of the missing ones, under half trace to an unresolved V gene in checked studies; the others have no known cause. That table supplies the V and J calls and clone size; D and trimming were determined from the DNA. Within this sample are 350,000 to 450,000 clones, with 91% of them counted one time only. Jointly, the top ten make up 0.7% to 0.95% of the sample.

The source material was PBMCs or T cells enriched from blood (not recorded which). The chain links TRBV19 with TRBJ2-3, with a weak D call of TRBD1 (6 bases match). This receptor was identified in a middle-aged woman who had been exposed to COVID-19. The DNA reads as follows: TGTGCCAGTAGTATAAGGTCGGCAGGGGACACGCAGTATTTT. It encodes CASSIRSAGDTQYF. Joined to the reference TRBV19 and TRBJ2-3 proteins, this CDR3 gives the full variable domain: DGGITQSPKYLFRKEGQNVTLSCEQNLNHDAMYWYRQDPGQGLRLIYYSQIVNDFQKGDIAEGYSVSREKKESFPLTVTSAQKNPTAFYLCASSIRSAGDTQYFGPGTRLTVL.